The sequence of this TCR beta chain was determined in a study of shared clonotypes between healthy human individuals. Sequenced by immunoSEQ multiplex PCR; TCRdb stores in-frame clones only, minus some. The table records 2.3 million or so clones, more than 80% of them present only once. Overall study results and limits: The researchers took only blood, and tissue repertoires probably look different.

Notes on this clone: Its cognate antigen is unknown. At the DNA level, this CDR3 is encoded by other sequences in the same sample as well.

The sequence was obtained from a man younger than 35 in good health. Some clones in this sample may be carry-over from other donors' samples. Source material: naive CD4+ T cells from PBMCs. Documented subset: CD45RA+ positively selected.

CDR3 in amino acids: CASSQDSGYEQYF. DNA for the CDR3: TGCGCCAGCAGCCAAGACTCAGGTTACGAGCAGTACTTC. The chain uses TRBV4-3 and TRBJ2-7; D remains ambiguous. Trimming cost V 0 bases and J 4 bases, with 7 bases left between them. The CDR3 totals 13 residues. Per germline, CDR1 LGHNA and CDR2 YSLEER.